The sequence of this T cell receptor beta chain was determined in a study of PD-1 blockade in classical Hodgkin lymphoma. V was shortened by 0 bases and J by 4 bases, with 15 bases between the two germline ends. This CDR3 region has 17 residues. In germline, CDR1 is MGHRA, CDR2 YSYEKL. Sequenced by immunoSEQ multiplex PCR; TCRdb stores in-frame clones only, minus some. In the table there are 10,000 or so clones, roughly four fifths of which are singletons. Time point described: cycle 4 day 1 (C4D1), after less than 7 weeks of nivolumab. With no exception, relapse followed autologous stem cell transplantation in all patients, and brentuximab vedotin exposure varied. Starting with thawed PBMCs, CD4+ T cells were purified by magnetic negative selection.

The clonotype comes from a human donor with classical Hodgkin lymphoma. The chain recombines TRBV4-1 with TRBJ2-2; D remains ambiguous. This specimen was CD4+ T cells from blood, taken before the fourth cycle of nivolumab. The CDR3 protein is CASSQEKGWDRTGELFF. Written as DNA, the CDR3 is TGCGCCAGCAGCCAAGAAAAAGGGTGGGATCGCACCGGGGAGCTGTTTTTT.